This T cell receptor (beta chain) came from a study of early T cells in non-severe SARS-CoV-2 infection. TCRdb re-called the 5' RACE reads through MiXCR, storing one row per CDR3 protein. The sample holds tens of thousands of distinct CDR3 sequences, around 9.3% seen once. This clonotype was counted ten times or more. Between the trimmed V and J ends, which lost 3 bases and 5 bases, there was a span of 10 bases. Germline CDR1 reads SGHDN; CDR2 reads FVKESK. The CDR3 sequence is 13 residues long. The TCR was taken from an adult who was a healthcare worker with PCR-confirmed SARS-CoV-2 infection or an uninfected control (not recorded which). The specimen was whole blood. The V and J genes are TRBV14 and TRBJ1-1; D not certain. The CDR3 DNA is TGTGCCAGCAGCCAGTCTTTAGGGACTGAAGCTTTCTTT. This encodes CASSQSLGTEAFF.